The next 29 T cell receptor beta chains were all read from a single sample in a study of blood T cell repertoires in COVID-19 (dated by TCRdb to the early 2020s). Library preparation employed the immunoSEQ multiplex PCR assay. This immuneACCESS table, as held by TCRdb, lists in-frame sequences with V and J called but not all clones. Of the missing ones, under half trace to an unresolved V gene in checked studies; the others have no known cause. The sample contains about 180,000 clones, about 84% of them found a single time. Together, the top ten hold 15% to 20% of the sample. Material: peripheral blood. Receptors were obtained from a person aged 65-85 years with COVID-19, enrolled during active disease.

V gene TRBV11-3 combines with J gene TRBJ2-7; 10 positions agree with TRBD2. The CDR3 consists of 16 residues. Germline V lookup: CDR1 SGHNT, CDR2 YENEEA. V was pared by 0 bases and J by 5 bases, with 7 bases of the junction left unmatched. CDR3 bases: TGTGCCAGCAGCTTAGACCAAACTAGCGGGAATGACGAGCAGTACTTC. It yields the protein CASSLDQTSGNDEQYF.

The chain carries TRBV9 and TRBJ1-5; D call uncertain. This CDR3 is built from 12 residues. The germline V gene has CDR1 SGDLS and CDR2 YYNGEE. V gave up 7 bases and J gave up 6 bases, with 11 bases separating them. CDR3 amino acids: CASSRGSQPQHF. CDR3 sequence (DNA): TGTGCCAGCTCTAGAGGGAGTCAGCCCCAGCATTTT.

The gene calls are TRBV6-2 or TRBV6-3 and TRBJ1-5; 10 positions agree with TRBD1. Per the germline V gene, CDR1 is MNHEY and CDR2 is SVGEGT. The CDR3 sequence is 17 residues long. The J segment lost 5 bases and the V segment lost 5 bases, leaving 12 bases of the junction unmatched. The DNA of the CDR3 is TGTGCCAGCAGTATAGCGTGGGGACAGGGGTCGCATCAGCCCCAGCATTTT. It encodes CASSIAWGQGSHQPQHF.

This sequence joins TRBV5-4 and TRBJ2-5; 8 nucleotides agree with TRBD2. The CDR3 loop spans 16 amino acids. Losses at the gene ends were 1 base for V and 5 bases for J; bases not matched to a gene: 10. Germline V lookup: CDR1 SGHNT, CDR2 YYREEE (reference sequence). The CDR3 sequence is CASSLIGGGPGETQYF. In DNA form, the CDR3 reads TGTGCCAGCAGCTTGATCGGGGGGGGGCCTGGCGAGACCCAGTACTTC. Together with reference TRBV5-4 and TRBJ2-5, the CDR3 gives the full variable domain: ETGVTQSPTHLIKTRGQQVTLRCSSQSGHNTVSWYQQALGQGPQFIFQYYREEENGRGNFPPRFSGLQFPNYSSELNVNALELDDSALYLCASSLIGGGPGETQYFGPGTRLLVL.

V is TRBV2 and J is TRBJ1-3; weak D call: TRBD1 (6 bases). Per germline, CDR1 SNHLY and CDR2 FYNNEI. V was cut by 4 bases and J by 7 bases, with 17 bases left in between. This CDR3 has 15 amino acids. CDR3 protein: CASSGRDILSNTIYF. CDR3 DNA: TGTGCCAGCAGTGGACGGGACATTCTTAGCAACACCATATATTTT.

This chain links TRBV28 with TRBJ2-5, with TRBD2 identical over 11 bases. This CDR3 comprises 13 residues. Germline assignment: CDR1 MDHEN and CDR2 SYDVKM. V lost 7 bases, J lost 4 bases, and 2 bases stayed unmatched. As DNA, the CDR3 is TGTGCCAGCACTGGACTAGCGGGAGAGACCCAGTACTTC. Residues: CASTGLAGETQYF.

The chain is built from TRBV24-1 and TRBJ2-3; 11 bases fit TRBD2. Per the germline V gene, CDR1 is KGHDR and CDR2 is SFDVKD. J was trimmed by 4 bases and V by 3 bases; bases with no gene match: 5. The CDR3 spans 16 residues. CDR3 bases: TGTGCCACCAGTGATCGTAGCGGGAGGGCTCCAGATACGCAGTATTTT. It is translated as CATSDRSGRAPDTQYF.

The chain recombines TRBV27 with TRBJ2-5, with TRBD2 identical over 8 bases. The CDR3 consists of 14 residues. Germline-derived CDR1 and CDR2 are MNHEY and SMNVEV (reference sequence). J lost 4 bases, V lost 3 bases, and 4 bases had no gene match. CDR3 protein: CASSLGLAGETQYF. The CDR3 coding sequence is TGTGCCAGCAGTTTGGGGCTAGCGGGAGAGACCCAGTACTTC.

This clone was found once. The gene calls are TRBV27 and TRBJ1-5; TRBD1 aligns across 7 bases. The V gene end was trimmed by 5 bases and the J gene end by 1 base; junction bases not matched to a gene: 5. CDR3 length equals 15 residues. CDR1 is MNHEY and CDR2 is SMNVEV in the germline V gene (reference sequence). The CDR3 DNA sequence: TGTGCCAGCAGTCAAGGGGGACAGAGCAATCAGCCCCAGCATTTT. Translation gives CASSQGGQSNQPQHF.

A few counts support this clone. The chain uses TRBV19 and TRBJ2-1, with 8 bases lining up with TRBD2. There are 14 residues in the CDR3. Germline V gene sequence: CDR1 LNHDA, CDR2 SQIVND (reference sequence). The junction had 7 bases not matched to a gene; V was cut back by 5 bases and J by 7 bases. The DNA of the CDR3 is TGTGCCAGTAGTCAAAACGAGCGGGGGAATGAGCAGTTCTTC. Its protein product is CASSQNERGNEQFF.

This chain joins TRBV28 and TRBJ2-5; 8 positions match TRBD1. V trimming: 8 bases; J trimming: 1 base; junction bases outside the gene matches: 3. The CDR3 length is 13 residues. Looked up from germline, CDR1 is MDHEN and CDR2 is SYDVKM. The CDR3: CASSGTGQETQYF. The CDR3 DNA reads TGTGCCAGCTCCGGGACAGGCCAAGAGACCCAGTACTTC. Full variable domain (outside the CDR3, taken from reference TRBV28 and TRBJ2-5): DVKVTQSSRYLVKRTGEKVFLECVQDMDHENMFWYRQDPGLGLRLIYFSYDVKMKEKGDIPEGYSVSREKKERFSLILESASTNQTSMYLCASSGTGQETQYFGPGTRLLVL.

The chain links TRBV25-1 to TRBJ1-3, with 9 bases identical to TRBD1. The CDR3 runs to 17 residues. The germline V gene has CDR1 MGHDK and CDR2 SYGVNS. V lost 5 bases to trimming and J lost 2 bases; unmatched junction nucleotides: 10. The CDR3 sequence is CASSSNRGRGTGNTIYF. CDR3 bases: TGTGCCAGCAGTTCGAACAGGGGGCGCGGAACTGGAAACACCATATATTTT.

This clone was seen many times. This chain joins TRBV7-3 and TRBJ1-3, with 9 bases fitting TRBD1. The CDR3 runs 15 residues. J was trimmed by 0 bases and V by 5 bases; bases with no gene match: 2. Germline-derived CDR1 and CDR2 are SGHTA and FQGTGA. CDR3 region: CASSPTGGSGNTIYF. DNA for the CDR3: TGTGCCAGCAGCCCGACAGGGGGCTCTGGAAACACCATATATTTT. Drawing the rest from reference TRBV7-3 and TRBJ1-3, the complete variable domain is GAGVSQTPSNKVTEKGKYVELRCDPISGHTALYWYRQSLGQGPEFLIYFQGTGAADDSGLPNDRFFAVRPEGSVSTLKIQRTERGDSAVYLCASSPTGGSGNTIYFGEGSWLTVV.

This clone was recorded once. This chain links TRBV9 with TRBJ1-3; D not resolved. This CDR3 comprises 16 residues. V was shortened by 0 bases and J by 6 bases, with 16 bases between the two germline ends. The germline CDR1 and CDR2 sequences are SGDLS and YYNGEE. For the CDR3, the DNA is TGTGCCAGCAGCGTAGACGGAAGCGCCGCGGAAAACACCATATATTTT. Its translation: CASSVDGSAAENTIYF.

The rearrangement uses TRBV30 and TRBJ2-3, with D possibly matching TRBD1 (6 bases). CDR3 length: 13 amino acids. Trimming pared 0 bases from V and 3 bases from J, leaving 7 bases between. Germline CDR1 and CDR2: GTSNPN and SVGIG (reference sequence). The CDR3 region is CAWSVGTTDTQYF. In nucleotides, the CDR3 is TGTGCCTGGAGTGTAGGGACAACAGATACGCAGTATTTT.

The chain joins TRBV3-1 (or the pseudogene TRBV3-2) to TRBJ1-2, with D hard to call. Germline V gene lookup returns CDR1 LGHDT and CDR2 YNNKEL (reference sequence). V dropped 5 bases and J dropped 8 bases, with 15 bases sitting between them. CDR3 size: 13 residues. Here the CDR3 DNA reads TGTGCCAGCAGCGGCAGCCTTTGGGAGGGCTACACCTTC. It yields the protein CASSGSLWEGYTF.

The V gene is TRBV18, the J gene TRBJ2-1; 8 bases align to TRBD2. Per the germline V gene, CDR1 is KGHSH and CDR2 is LQKENI. V lost 6 bases, J lost 6 bases, and 4 bases stayed unmatched. This CDR3 contains 13 residues. CDR3 sequence reads: CASSLTSGNEQFF. The CDR3 DNA reads TGTGCCAGCTCCCTAACTAGCGGCAATGAGCAGTTCTTC.

This chain uses TRBV12-3 or TRBV12-4 with TRBJ2-2, with unresolved D. The CDR3 is 13 amino acids. The V end lost 6 bases, the J end lost 6 bases, and 11 bases lay between the germline ends. The CDR3 loop is CASRRRSAGELFF. CDR3 sequence (DNA): TGTGCCAGCAGGCGAAGGAGCGCCGGGGAGCTGTTTTTT.

The rearrangement joins TRBV1 to TRBJ1-6; whether TRBD1, the table's D call, matches the DNA was not checked. TRBV1 counts as a pseudogene. The CDR3 extends over 16 amino acids. The CDR3 sequence: CTSSQVPTGRSSPLHF. Here the CDR3 DNA reads TGCACCAGCAGCCAAGTGCCCACAGGGCGAAGTTCACCCCTCCACTTT.

This chain connects TRBV30 to TRBJ1-6; D is perhaps TRBD1 (5 bases). The CDR3 is 14 amino acids. V was cut by 2 bases and J by 5 bases, with 10 bases left in between. The germline gives CDR1 GTSNPN, CDR2 SVGIG (reference sequence). The CDR3 DNA follows: TGTGCCTGGAGTAACGGGGGGAATAATTCACCCCTCCACTTT. This codes for CAWSNGGNNSPLHF.

V gene TRBV7-8 combines with J gene TRBJ1-1; no reliable D call. The V gene lost 5 bases and the J gene lost 3 bases, with 10 bases spanning the gap. CDR3 length: 13 residues. The germline gives CDR1 SGHVS, CDR2 FQNEAQ. This CDR3 is CASSPTSYTEAFF. For the CDR3, the DNA is TGTGCCAGCAGCCCCACATCGTACACTGAAGCTTTCTTT.

This clone appeared a few times. The V call is TRBV4-1, the J call TRBJ1-4; D gene unclear. V gave up 0 bases and J gave up 5 bases, with 10 bases separating them. There are 15 residues in the CDR3. Germline V gives CDR1 MGHRA, CDR2 YSYEKL. This CDR3 is CASSQEGRGNEKLFF. CDR3 coding DNA: TGCGCCAGCAGCCAAGAGGGGAGAGGAAATGAAAAACTGTTTTTT.

The rearrangement joins TRBV5-6 to TRBJ1-6; TRBD1 matches at 9 bases. The ends lost 4 bases at V and 6 bases at J; junction bases unmatched: 5. The CDR3 extends over 15 amino acids. CDR1 and CDR2 (germline): SGHDT, YYEEEE. The CDR3 loop reads CASSGTGSFNSPLHF. The CDR3 DNA reads as TGTGCCAGCAGCGGGACAGGGTCGTTTAATTCACCCCTCCACTTT.

This rearrangement joins TRBV19 to TRBJ2-5, with D possibly being TRBD1 (5 bases). Germline assignment: CDR1 LNHDA and CDR2 SQIVND (reference sequence). The CDR3 runs 13 residues. The ends were cut back, 6 bases at V and 5 bases at J, with 13 bases in the middle. The CDR3 sequence: CASSPLGVETQYF. The CDR3 DNA reads TGTGCCAGTAGCCCATTAGGGGTGGAGACCCAGTACTTC.

This sequence joins TRBV28 and TRBJ1-5, with D uncertain. Deletions cut 8 bases from V and 0 bases from J, with 20 bases between. Germline CDR1 is MDHEN and CDR2 is SYDVKM. CDR3 size: 17 residues. The CDR3 DNA reads as TGTGCCAGCCGCAAGTCCAACTCAGCGTATAGCAATCAGCCCCAGCATTTT. It encodes CASRKSNSAYSNQPQHF.

This CDR3 reads CASSPTGYNGELFF. CDR3 nucleotides: TGTGCCAGCAGCCCGACAGGGTATAACGGGGAGCTGTTTTTT. The chain has TRBV7-7 and TRBJ2-2, with 7 bases fitting TRBD1. V lost 5 bases, J lost 7 bases, and 7 bases stayed unmatched. Germline-derived CDR1 and CDR2 are SSHAT and FNYEAQ (reference sequence). The CDR3 runs 14 residues.

This clone occurred a few times. The chain employs TRBV7-3 and TRBJ1-1; TRBD1 aligns across 7 bases. Germline trimming cut 3 bases from V and 10 bases from J; bases unmatched to any gene: 11. This CDR3 spans 14 amino acids. Looked up from germline, CDR1 is SGHTA and CDR2 is FQGTGA. DNA for the CDR3: TGTGCCAGCAGCTTGGACCCGGGACAGTTCTCAGCTTTCTTT. The encoded protein is CASSLDPGQFSAFF.

V is TRBV11-2 and J is TRBJ1-1; D gene unclear. Germline CDR1 and CDR2: SGHAT and FQNNGV. The CDR3 spans 14 residues. V gave up 2 bases and J gave up 6 bases, with 13 bases separating them. CDR3 sequence (DNA): TGTGCCAGCAGCTTATCCCAGAACAACGCTGAAGCTTTCTTT. Residues: CASSLSQNNAEAFF.

The chain joins TRBV7-9 to TRBJ2-3; TRBD2 matches 7 bases. The ends lost 4 bases at V and 4 bases at J; junction bases unmatched: 8. The germline CDR1 and CDR2 sequences are SEHNR and FQNEAQ (reference sequence). The CDR3 length is 15 residues. The CDR3, as DNA: TGTGCCAGCAGCTCAAGTAAAGCGGGGTCAGATACGCAGTATTTT. This gives the protein CASSSSKAGSDTQYF.